The 26 T cell receptor beta chains below were found in one sample sequenced in a study of T-cell reconstitution after alpha-beta-depleted transplantation in children. Unique molecular identifiers were used in preparing the TCRbeta library. TCRdb reanalysed the PCR reads using MiXCR and keeps one entry per CDR3 protein. Among about 510,000 distinct CDR3 sequences listed, 10% to 12% were seen once. The sequences come from PBMCs, mostly from graft donor cells, collected 180 days after TCRalphabeta/CD19-depleted stem cell transplant. These receptor sequences come from a female patient under 10 years old who had a stem cell transplant for aplastic anemia, so the T cells may come from the graft donor.

This clonotype came up a few times. The chain combines TRBV4-3 with TRBJ2-1, with D perhaps matching TRBD1 (5 bases). Trimming stripped 4 bases from V and 0 bases from J, with 10 bases between. Per the germline V gene, CDR1 is LGHNA and CDR2 is YSLEER. This CDR3 is 15 amino acids long. DNA for the CDR3: TGCGCCAGCAGCCCCAGCGACAGCTCCTACAATGAGCAGTTCTTC. Translating it yields CASSPSDSSYNEQFF.

This clonotype occurred a few times. The chain joins TRBV25-1 to TRBJ1-2; tentatively, D is TRBD1 (5 bases). The germline gives CDR1 MGHDK, CDR2 SYGVNS. With 7 bases removed from V and 3 bases from J, the gap between germline ends came to 12 bases. CDR3 length equals 13 residues. CDR3 protein: CASNPGTDYGYTF. DNA of the CDR3: TGTGCCAGCAATCCCGGGACCGACTATGGCTACACCTTC.

The rearrangement uses TRBV5-4 and TRBJ1-2, with 7 bases identical to TRBD1. Trimming at V came to 0 bases and at J to 4 bases, leaving 6 bases not matched to a gene. This CDR3 is 15 amino acids long. CDR1 is SGHNT, CDR2 YYREEE, per germline (reference sequence). CDR3 sequence reads: CASSLAAGGGYGYTF. CDR3 coding DNA: TGTGCCAGCAGCTTGGCAGCAGGGGGTGGCTATGGCTACACCTTC.

The V and J genes are TRBV7-3 and TRBJ2-2, with D uncertain. The germline gives CDR1 SGHTA, CDR2 FQGTGA. The germline V and J ends were trimmed by 5 bases and 5 bases, with 12 bases remaining between them. The CDR3 extends over 14 amino acids. The CDR3 is CASSPKTETGELFF. For the CDR3, the DNA is TGTGCCAGCAGCCCAAAAACAGAGACCGGGGAGCTGTTTTTT.

The chain links TRBV4-3 to TRBJ2-3; possible D gene TRBD1, 6 bases. V gave up 4 bases and J gave up 2 bases, with 16 bases separating them. The germline V gene encodes CDR1 LGHNA and CDR2 YSLEER. This CDR3 comprises 16 residues. CDR3 protein: CASSRHHRVPTDTQYF. The CDR3 region has the DNA TGCGCCAGCAGCCGACACCACAGGGTCCCCACAGATACGCAGTATTTT.

This clonotype was seen only a few times. The chain uses TRBV7-9 and TRBJ1-1; D perhaps matches TRBD1 (6 bases). Germline CDR1 is SEHNR and CDR2 is FQNEAQ (reference sequence). There are 15 residues in the CDR3. Deletions cut 3 bases from V and 0 bases from J, with 11 bases between. The CDR3 spells CASSFSGQMNTEAFF. Written as DNA, the CDR3 is TGTGCCAGCAGCTTTAGTGGACAGATGAACACTGAAGCTTTCTTT.

The chain uses TRBV28 and TRBJ2-3, with TRBD1 as a possible D gene (6 bases). The germline V and J ends were trimmed by 6 bases and 2 bases, with 15 bases remaining between them. Looked up from germline, CDR1 is MDHEN and CDR2 is SYDVKM. This CDR3 contains 15 residues. The DNA of the CDR3 is TGTGCCAGCAGGATCCGGGACACCTACACAGATACGCAGTATTTT. Amino acid sequence: CASRIRDTYTDTQYF.

Of note for this clonotype: A read error may explain this, as a much larger clone is one base away. This chain uses TRBV27 with TRBJ2-3, with D uncertain. CDR3 length equals 15 residues. V shed 4 bases and J shed 1 base, with 12 bases lying between them. Germline assignment: CDR1 MNHEY and CDR2 SMNVEV (reference sequence). The CDR3 here is CASSSVAPGTDTQYF. The CDR3, as DNA: TGTGCCAGCAGTTCGGTGGCCCCGGGCACAGATACGCAGTATTTT.

J is TRBJ1-2 and V is TRBV7-9; D is uncertain. The CDR3 has 15 residues. V dropped 7 bases and J dropped 4 bases, with 19 bases sitting between them. Germline values: CDR1 SEHNR, CDR2 FQNEAQ (reference sequence). This CDR3 is CASTLSRRGGYGYTF. In DNA, the CDR3 is TGTGCCAGCACCTTGAGTCGACGAGGCGGCTATGGCTACACCTTC.

The genes are TRBV24-1 and TRBJ2-3; D might be TRBD2 (5 bases). The CDR3 is made up of 12 amino acids. The germline gives CDR1 KGHDR, CDR2 SFDVKD. The V gene lost 7 bases and the J gene lost 4 bases, with 8 bases spanning the gap. Here the CDR3 DNA reads TGTGCCACCAGAGGAGGCTCAGATACGCAGTATTTT. Translated: CATRGGSDTQYF.

This clonotype was seen repeatedly, ten times or more. The chain couples TRBV5-1 to TRBJ2-5; D may be TRBD1 (6 bases). This CDR3 comprises 13 residues. V lost 3 bases and J 3 bases, leaving 9 bases between the germline ends. Germline V gives CDR1 SGHRS, CDR2 YFSETQ. The CDR3 sequence: CASSWRTEETQYF. The CDR3 DNA is TGCGCCAGCAGCTGGAGGACAGAAGAGACCCAGTACTTC.

This clonotype has a handful of counts. V usage is TRBV2 and J usage is TRBJ2-3; 12 bases align to TRBD2. Germline values: CDR1 SNHLY, CDR2 FYNNEI. The CDR3 is 15 residues long. V gave up 5 bases and J gave up 5 bases; unmatched junction bases: 5. The CDR3 region is CASSRLAGVGDTQYF. CDR3 nucleotide sequence: TGTGCCAGCAGTCGACTAGCGGGAGTTGGAGATACGCAGTATTTT.

This clonotype was counted many times. The J gene is TRBJ2-2, the V gene TRBV7-9; a weak D match, TRBD1 (6 bases). The germline CDR1 and CDR2 sequences are SEHNR and FQNEAQ (reference sequence). Trimming removed 5 bases at V and 5 bases at J, with 15 bases between. This CDR3 is 15 amino acids long. CDR3 region: CASSPNRVLTGELFF. The CDR3 nucleotides are TGTGCCAGCAGCCCTAACAGGGTCCTGACCGGGGAGCTGTTTTTT.

The chain uses TRBV15 and TRBJ2-1; 12 nucleotides line up with TRBD2. The CDR3 runs 19 residues. J lost 0 bases, V lost 0 bases, and 6 bases had no gene match. Looked up from germline, CDR1 is LNHNV and CDR2 is YYDKDF (reference sequence). The CDR3 DNA follows: TGTGCCACCAGCAGAGATCCCGGACTAGCGGGGAGCTCCTACAATGAGCAGTTCTTC. Its protein product is CATSRDPGLAGSSYNEQFF.

The rearrangement joins TRBV5-1 to TRBJ2-1; the D gene could be TRBD1 or TRBD2 (5 bases each). V was pared by 3 bases and J by 0 bases, with 13 bases between. Germline V gene sequence: CDR1 SGHRS, CDR2 YFSETQ. The CDR3 consists of 16 residues. CDR3 nucleotides: TGCGCCAGCAGCTGGGGGTTCGCGAGCTCCTACAATGAGCAGTTCTTC. It is translated as CASSWGFASSYNEQFF. Filled out from reference TRBV5-1 and TRBJ2-1, the complete variable domain reads KAGVTQTPRYLIKTRGQQVTLSCSPISGHRSVSWYQQTPGQGLQFLFEYFSETQRNKGNFPGRFSGRQFSNSRSEMNVSTLELGDSALYLCASSWGFASSYNEQFFGPGTRLTVL.

The CDR3 coding sequence is TGTGCCAGCAGAGGGGGACCGGGACTAGCGGGAATAAGCTCCTACAATGAGCAGTTCTTC. This gives the protein CASRGGPGLAGISSYNEQFF. The chain carries TRBV12-3 or TRBV12-4 and TRBJ2-1; 13 nucleotides align to TRBD2. The CDR3 runs to 20 residues. The ends lost 6 bases at V and 0 bases at J; junction bases unmatched: 14.

Only a few counts were recorded for this clonotype. The CDR3 loop reads CSATRRAVFSYEQYF. DNA of the CDR3: TGCAGTGCTACGAGGAGAGCGGTTTTCTCCTACGAGCAGTACTTC. V usage is TRBV20-1 and J usage is TRBJ2-7, with a weak D call TRBD2 (5 bases). This CDR3 has 15 residues. Trimming took off 4 bases at V and 0 bases at J, with 16 bases between the two ends. The germline gives CDR1 DFQATT, CDR2 SNEGSKA (reference sequence).

This clonotype was counted a few times. The CDR3 coding sequence is TGTGCCAGCTACCGCCCAATAGCGGGAGGCCACAATGAGCAGTTCTTC. It encodes CASYRPIAGGHNEQFF. V is TRBV6-2 or TRBV6-3 and J is TRBJ2-1; 10 nucleotides align to TRBD2. J lost 5 bases, V lost 8 bases, and 12 bases had no gene match. CDR1 and CDR2 (germline): MNHEY, SVGEGT. The CDR3 loop spans 16 amino acids.

This clonotype was detected a few times. The CDR3 loop is CSVVGNPAGGSTDTQYF. CDR3 DNA sequence: TGCAGCGTTGTGGGGAACCCAGCGGGAGGTAGCACAGATACGCAGTATTTT. V usage is TRBV29-1 and J usage is TRBJ2-3; TRBD2 matches at 9 bases. The ends lost 4 bases at V and 0 bases at J; junction bases unmatched: 11. Germline V lookup: CDR1 SQVTM, CDR2 ANQGSEA. The CDR3 covers 17 residues.

This clonotype was seen a handful of times. The rearrangement uses TRBV4-3 and TRBJ1-2; no definite D call. The CDR3 extends over 15 amino acids. With 1 base removed from V and 0 bases from J, the gap between germline ends came to 9 bases. CDR1 and CDR2 from the germline V gene are LGHNA and YSLEER. CDR3 coding DNA: TGCGCCAGCAGCCAAGTTGGGATGGCTAACTATGGCTACACCTTC. This sequence encodes CASSQVGMANYGYTF.

This clonotype showed up many times. The V and J genes are TRBV12-3 or TRBV12-4 and TRBJ2-1, with 7 bases lining up with TRBD2. Trimming cost V 6 bases and J 5 bases; bases outside gene matches: 25. The CDR3 covers 20 residues. For the CDR3, the DNA is TGTGCCAGCAGGGGCCTTGGGAGGTCGGGAGGACCCAGCACTCACAATGAGCAGTTCTTC. Protein: CASRGLGRSGGPSTHNEQFF.

The chain links TRBV7-9 to TRBJ2-2, with 9 bases fitting TRBD2. The CDR3 extends over 15 amino acids. Germline V gene sequence: CDR1 SEHNR, CDR2 FQNEAQ (reference sequence). Trimming took 6 bases from V and 2 from J; bases not matched to a gene: 4. The CDR3 nucleotides read TGTGCCAGCAGACGACTAGCGGCTAACACCGGGGAGCTGTTTTTT. Protein product: CASRRLAANTGELFF.

This clonotype was seen many times. The chain links TRBV29-1 to TRBJ1-3; D remains ambiguous. Germline V lookup: CDR1 SQVTM, CDR2 ANQGSEA. The CDR3 sequence is 15 residues long. V was shortened by 3 bases and J by 1 base, with 13 bases between the two germline ends. The DNA of the CDR3 is TGCAGCGTTGAGGCCCACCGGTCATCTGGAAACACCATATATTTT. Encoded protein: CSVEAHRSSGNTIYF. The full variable domain, rest sourced from reference TRBV29-1 and TRBJ1-3, is SAVISQKPSRDICQRGTSLTIQCQVDSQVTMMFWYRQQPGQSLTLIATANQGSEATYESGFVIDKFPISRPNLTFSTLTVSNMSPEDSSIYLCSVEAHRSSGNTIYFGEGSWLTVV.

The V call is TRBV12-3 or TRBV12-4, the J call TRBJ1-4; 9 bases match TRBD1. The CDR3 spans 15 residues. V dropped 6 bases and J dropped 6; count of bases not matched to a gene: 8. CDR3 bases: TGTGCCAGCAGCTCGGGGGACAGGGCGGATGAAAAACTGTTTTTT. Its protein product is CASSSGDRADEKLFF.

The V call is TRBV12-3 or TRBV12-4, the J call TRBJ1-1, with D uncertain. CDR3 length: 16 amino acids. V was clipped by 7 bases and J by 10 bases, with 28 bases between them. The CDR3 sequence: CASTDGGRPAVAVAFF. CDR3 DNA sequence: TGTGCCAGCACGGACGGTGGTAGGCCCGCGGTCGCTGTAGCTTTCTTT.

This clonotype was counted many times. This chain connects TRBV27 to TRBJ2-5, with a tentative D call TRBD2 (5 bases). V gave up 1 base and J gave up 2 bases, with 11 bases separating them. CDR3 length: 15 amino acids. The germline gives CDR1 MNHEY, CDR2 SMNVEV (reference sequence). In nucleotides, the CDR3 is TGTGCCAGCAGTTTATTTCAGAGGGTTCAAGAGACCCAGTACTTC. Translated, it gives CASSLFQRVQETQYF.